The 27 T cell receptor beta chains presented below share a single source sample, sequenced in a study of shared clonotypes between healthy human individuals. Some clones are missing from TCRdb's copy, which holds only in-frame ones; the method was immunoSEQ multiplex PCR. This repertoire shows about 2.2 million clones, 93% found once; its top ten account for more than 1.5%. CD45RO-negative, CCR7-positively selected cells formed the naive CD8 fraction, excluding terminally differentiated effector memory CD45RA+ cells. Sequenced sample: naive CD8+ T cells from PBMCs. The receptor source for this set is a man aged 18 to 29 in good health. Some clones in this sample may be carry-over from other donors' samples.

This clone appeared once. Other DNA sequences of this sample code for an identical CDR3. CDR3 sequence: CSARPSYEQYF. CDR3 bases: TGCAGTGCGAGACCCAGCTACGAGCAGTACTTC. This chain joins TRBV20-1 and TRBJ2-7; D gene ambiguous. CDR1 and CDR2 (germline): DFQATT, SNEGSKA (reference sequence). Trimming removed 6 bases from V and 3 bases from J, with 9 bases in between. The CDR3 consists of 11 residues.

The CDR3 here is CASSWTGGAEKLFF. The CDR3 coding sequence is TGTGCCAGCAGCTGGACAGGCGGTGCGGAAAAACTGTTTTTT. This chain connects TRBV7-2 to TRBJ1-4, with TRBD1 identical over 7 bases. Germline values: CDR1 SGHTA, CDR2 FQGNSA. Trimming at V came to 4 bases and at J to 8 bases, leaving 7 bases not matched to a gene. The CDR3 spans 14 residues.

The genes are TRBV7-3 and TRBJ2-1, with 8 bases lining up with TRBD2. The V gene's germline CDR1 is SGHTA and CDR2 FQGTGA. The CDR3 extends over 16 amino acids. V was pared by 5 bases and J by 7 bases, with 13 bases of the junction left unmatched. CDR3 protein: CASSPRPGTSLNEQFF. The CDR3 DNA reads as TGTGCCAGCAGCCCACGTCCCGGGACTAGTCTGAATGAGCAGTTCTTC.

The chain employs TRBV28 and TRBJ2-5, with TRBD2 identical over 9 bases. With V trimmed by 3 bases and J by 2 bases, 7 bases remained unmatched. Germline CDR1 MDHEN, CDR2 SYDVKM. This CDR3 has 16 residues. The CDR3 reads CASSLSTSGLQETQYF. The CDR3 DNA reads as TGTGCCAGCAGTTTGTCGACTAGCGGTCTGCAAGAGACCCAGTACTTC.

The chain is built from TRBV4-2 and TRBJ2-7; 7 nucleotides line up with TRBD2. The CDR3 spans 16 residues. Per germline, CDR1 LGHNA and CDR2 YNFKEQ. Trimming at V came to 0 bases and at J to 4 bases, leaving 9 bases not matched to a gene. The CDR3 bases are TGTGCCAGCAGCCAAGATCCGGCGGGAGAGCTTTACGAGCAGTACTTC. As protein: CASSQDPAGELYEQYF.

The chain employs TRBV5-3 and TRBJ1-2, with D unresolved. TRBV5-3 is placed among ORFs of uncertain function. This CDR3 is built from 12 residues. Trimming pared 8 bases from V and 7 bases from J, leaving 15 bases between. The chain's CDR3 is CASSDGWSGYTF. CDR3 sequence (DNA): TGTGCCAGCAGCGATGGTTGGTCTGGCTACACCTTC.

Points on this clone: Other DNA sequences in this specimen translate into the identical CDR3. This sequence joins TRBV6-5 and TRBJ2-7, with D perhaps being TRBD1 or TRBD2 (5 bases each). CDR1 is MNHEY, CDR2 SVGAGI, per germline. The V end was cut by 6 bases, the J end by 2 bases, with 14 bases between. This CDR3 has 14 residues. The CDR3 here is CASSLGEGPYEQYF. For the CDR3, the DNA is TGTGCCAGCAGCCTGGGCGAGGGGCCCTACGAGCAGTACTTC.

To note about this clone: This may stem from a read error, because a much larger clone lies one nucleotide away. The identical CDR3 is also encoded by other nucleotide sequences in the sample. The V gene is TRBV5-6, the J gene TRBJ2-7; D remains unclear. The CDR3 has 13 amino acids. Germline-derived CDR1 and CDR2 are SGHDT and YYEEEE. Trimming pared 1 base from V and 0 bases from J, leaving 5 bases between. Written as DNA, the CDR3 is TGTGCCAGCAGCTTGTGGGACTCCTACGAGCAGTACTTC. Its protein product is CASSLWDSYEQYF. The variable domain in full, with the rest retrieved from reference TRBV5-6 and TRBJ2-7, is DAGVTQSPTHLIKTRGQQVTLRCSPKSGHDTVSWYQQALGQGPQFIFQYYEEEERQRGNFPDRFSGHQFPNYSSELNVNALLLGDSALYLCASSLWDSYEQYFGPGTRLTVT.

V is TRBV10-2 and J is TRBJ2-3; TRBD2 aligns across 9 bases. The germline V gene encodes CDR1 WSHSY and CDR2 SAAADI. The CDR3 consists of 16 residues. Trimming removed 7 bases from V and 5 bases from J; junction bases left unmatched: 13. CDR3 DNA: TGCGCCAGCACCCTAGTTGGCGGGAGGGCCGGAGATACGCAGTATTTT. As protein: CASTLVGGRAGDTQYF.

The chain carries TRBV6-1 and TRBJ1-5; D gene uncertain. The CDR3 length is 11 residues. From germline, CDR1 is MNHNS and CDR2 SASEGT. Trimming shortened V by 6 bases and J by 10 bases, and 10 bases separated the two germline ends. CDR3 sequence: CASRGGVPQHF. The CDR3 DNA sequence: TGTGCCAGCAGGGGCGGCGTACCCCAGCATTTT.

The V call is TRBV20-1, the J call TRBJ2-1; D unresolved. V was cut by 2 bases and J by 9 bases, with 5 bases left in between. CDR3 length: 10 amino acids. Germline V CDR1 and CDR2: DFQATT, SNEGSKA (reference sequence). The DNA of the CDR3 is TGCAGTGCTAGAAAGCTTGAGCAGTTCTTC. The encoded protein is CSARKLEQFF.

This clone came up once. This sequence joins TRBV27 and TRBJ2-1; TRBD2 agrees at 9 bases. The length of the CDR3 is 14 residues. Germline CDR1 reads MNHEY; CDR2 reads SMNVEV (reference sequence). V lost 8 bases to trimming and J lost 6 bases; unmatched junction nucleotides: 8. The CDR3: CASRGAGGVNEQFF. DNA for the CDR3: TGTGCCAGCCGGGGCGCGGGAGGGGTCAATGAGCAGTTCTTC.

The genes are TRBV18 and TRBJ2-1; 9 bases align to TRBD2. Germline V gene lookup returns CDR1 KGHSH and CDR2 LQKENI. V gave up 0 bases and J gave up 7 bases; unmatched junction bases: 13. This CDR3 region has 18 residues. The CDR3 region is CASSPPRIAGDLRNEQFF. The CDR3 DNA reads as TGTGCCAGCTCACCACCGCGGATAGCGGGAGATTTGAGGAATGAGCAGTTCTTC.

The J gene is TRBJ2-7, the V gene TRBV7-9, with a weak D call TRBD2 (6 bases). This CDR3 spans 15 amino acids. V lost 2 bases, J lost 5 bases, and 16 bases lay in between. In germline, CDR1 is SEHNR, CDR2 FQNEAQ (reference sequence). The CDR3 bases are TGTGCCAGCAGCTTATTTGGCGGGGCCTTCGACGAGCAGTACTTC. This translates into CASSLFGGAFDEQYF. The whole variable domain, filled in from reference TRBV7-9 and TRBJ2-7, reads DTGVSQNPRHKITKRGQNVTFRCDPISEHNRLYWYRQTLGQGPEFLTYFQNEAQLEKSRLLSDRFSAERPKGSFSTLEIQRTEQGDSAMYLCASSLFGGAFDEQYFGPGTRLTVT.

The V gene is TRBV9, the J gene TRBJ2-5, with TRBD1 matching over 7 bases. Germline V gene data show CDR1 as SGDLS and CDR2 as YYNGEE. The junction had 8 bases not matched to a gene; V was cut back by 6 bases and J by 6 bases. The CDR3 extends over 13 amino acids. CDR3 in DNA: TGTGCCAGCAACAGGGGCCAGGGGAAGACCCAGTACTTC. As protein: CASNRGQGKTQYF. The whole variable domain, remainder taken from reference TRBV9 and TRBJ2-5, is DSGVTQTPKHLITATGQRVTLRCSPRSGDLSVYWYQQSLDQGLQFLIQYYNGEERAKGNILERFSAQQFPDLHSELNLSSLELGDSALYFCASNRGQGKTQYFGPGTRLLVL.

This clone was seen only once. The chain recombines TRBV4-3 with TRBJ2-7; TRBD1 aligns across 7 bases. Germline loops: CDR1 LGHNA, CDR2 YSLEER. The CDR3 length is 16 residues. Trimming took 1 base from V and 2 from J; bases not matched to a gene: 8. CDR3 protein: CASSQGYRDSAYEQYF. The CDR3 nucleotides read TGCGCCAGCAGCCAAGGATACCGGGACAGCGCCTACGAGCAGTACTTC.

Worth noting for this clone: This sample also contains other DNA sequences that code for the same CDR3. The chain combines TRBV27 with TRBJ2-7; D perhaps matches TRBD2 (6 bases). The V and J ends lost 2 bases and 0 bases respectively, with 8 bases between them. Germline V gene sequence: CDR1 MNHEY, CDR2 SMNVEV (reference sequence). This CDR3 is 14 amino acids long. CDR3 DNA sequence: TGTGCCAGCAGTTTAGCCGGGAGCTCCTACGAGCAGTACTTC. Translating gives CASSLAGSSYEQYF.

This chain joins TRBV28 and TRBJ2-5; 7 bases are shared with TRBD1. J lost 0 bases, V lost 6 bases, and 10 bases had no gene match. Germline assignment: CDR1 MDHEN and CDR2 SYDVKM. The CDR3 totals 16 residues. Here the CDR3 reads CASRKMGQLYQETQYF. In DNA, the CDR3 is TGTGCCAGCAGAAAAATGGGACAGCTGTACCAAGAGACCCAGTACTTC.

The chain joins TRBV27 to TRBJ2-7; weak D call: TRBD1 (6 bases). This CDR3 has 14 residues. CDR1 and CDR2 from the germline V gene are MNHEY and SMNVEV (reference sequence). V was trimmed by 3 bases and J by 2 bases, leaving 11 bases between them. This chain's CDR3 is CASSFGNRAYEQYF. CDR3 in DNA: TGTGCCAGCAGTTTCGGTAACAGGGCCTACGAGCAGTACTTC.

This chain uses TRBV5-4 with TRBJ1-2; tentative D call: TRBD1 (5 bases). Germline V gives CDR1 SGHNT, CDR2 YYREEE (reference sequence). The CDR3 extends over 16 amino acids. V dropped 0 bases and J dropped 2 bases, with 14 bases sitting between them. The CDR3 DNA follows: TGTGCCAGCAGCTTGGCCTCCCGGGGGTGGAACTATGGCTACACCTTC. Amino acid sequence: CASSLASRGWNYGYTF.

V usage is TRBV7-2 and J usage is TRBJ2-1; a possible D gene is TRBD2 (5 bases). The CDR3 totals 16 residues. Trimming shortened V by 1 base and J by 0 bases, and 10 bases separated the two germline ends. Germline V CDR1 and CDR2: SGHTA, FQGNSA. The CDR3 region is CASSLVTADSYNEQFF. The CDR3 DNA reads as TGTGCCAGCAGCTTAGTTACAGCGGACTCCTACAATGAGCAGTTCTTC.

Worth noting for this clone: The same CDR3 also results from other DNA sequences found in this sample. The gene calls are TRBV9 and TRBJ2-7, with TRBD2 matching 7 bases. The germline gives CDR1 SGDLS, CDR2 YYNGEE. V lost 0 bases and J lost 0; bases outside the gene matches: 3. The CDR3 runs to 15 residues. The CDR3 reads CASSVGSGASYEQYF. Here the CDR3 DNA reads TGTGCCAGCAGCGTAGGGAGCGGGGCCTCCTACGAGCAGTACTTC.

The rearrangement joins TRBV4-1 to TRBJ2-4; perhaps D is TRBD1 or TRBD2 (6 bases each). Trimming took 0 bases from V and 8 from J, leaving 20 bases between them. The CDR3 is 17 amino acids. Looked up from germline, CDR1 is MGHRA and CDR2 is YSYEKL. CDR3 nucleotide sequence: TGCGCCAGCAGCCAAGAATGGGCAGGGGAGGTTGGTGACATTCAGTACTTC. This encodes CASSQEWAGEVGDIQYF.

The V call is TRBV7-9, the J call TRBJ2-7; TRBD1 matches 7 bases. Losses at the gene ends were 5 bases for V and 0 bases for J; bases not matched to a gene: 7. CDR1 SEHNR and CDR2 FQNEAQ come from the germline V gene (reference sequence). The CDR3 has 15 amino acids. This CDR3 reads CASSQGTASSYEQYF. For the CDR3, the DNA is TGTGCCAGCAGCCAAGGGACAGCGAGCTCCTACGAGCAGTACTTC.

J is TRBJ2-1 and V is TRBV6-4; TRBD1 matches at 7 bases. This CDR3 contains 14 residues. V was pared by 5 bases and J by 0 bases, with 1 base of the junction left unmatched. The germline gives CDR1 MRHNA, CDR2 SNTAGT. CDR3: CASSRQGSYNEQFF. In DNA form, the CDR3 reads TGTGCCAGCAGTAGACAGGGCTCCTACAATGAGCAGTTCTTC.

The J gene is TRBJ1-2, the V gene TRBV7-8; D remains ambiguous. Germline assignment: CDR1 SGHVS and CDR2 FQNEAQ. The CDR3 has 14 amino acids. Trimming removed 5 bases from V and 2 bases from J, with 12 bases in between. The CDR3 region has the DNA TGTGCCAGCAGCCAAGATATAGGGAACTATGGCTACACCTTC. This gives the protein CASSQDIGNYGYTF.

The chain recombines TRBV5-1 with TRBJ1-1; a possible D gene is TRBD1 (5 bases). CDR1 and CDR2 from the germline V gene are SGHRS and YFSETQ. V was shortened by 6 bases and J by 1 base, with 19 bases between the two germline ends. This CDR3 has 16 residues. The CDR3 region is CASKWKGEGRNTEAFF. CDR3 bases: TGCGCCAGCAAATGGAAAGGGGAAGGCAGGAACACTGAAGCTTTCTTT.